This passage covers 10 T cell receptor beta chains from one sample sequenced in a study of T cell responses to AZD1222 COVID-19 vaccine. TCRdb keeps only in-frame clones here, not all; method: immunoSEQ multiplex PCR. The data show 150,000 or so clones, over 85% seen once. Sequenced material: peripheral blood, taken on day 0 of AZD1222 vaccination. All receptors come from an adult in good health.

The chain employs TRBV5-1 and TRBJ2-1; 8 bases map to TRBD2. Looked up from germline, CDR1 is SGHRS and CDR2 is YFSETQ. The CDR3 length is 16 residues. V shed 1 base, J shed 1 base, and the junction held 4 bases outside the gene matches. The CDR3 coding sequence is TGCGCCAGCAGCTTGCCAACTAGCGGTTCCTACAATGAGCAGTTCTTC. As protein: CASSLPTSGSYNEQFF.

The chain has TRBV19 and TRBJ1-2; 7 nucleotides align to TRBD1. Germline CDR1 is LNHDA and CDR2 is SQIVND (reference sequence). V was pared by 5 bases and J by 6 bases, with 9 bases of the junction left unmatched. CDR3 size: 14 residues. The CDR3 is CASSHLRDSHGYTF. For the CDR3, the DNA is TGTGCCAGTAGTCACCTACGGGACAGTCATGGCTACACCTTC. The whole variable domain, remainder taken from reference TRBV19 and TRBJ1-2, is DGGITQSPKYLFRKEGQNVTLSCEQNLNHDAMYWYRQDPGQGLRLIYYSQIVNDFQKGDIAEGYSVSREKKESFPLTVTSAQKNPTAFYLCASSHLRDSHGYTFGSGTRLTVV.

The chain combines TRBV30 with TRBJ1-1; D remains unclear. The CDR3 extends over 14 amino acids. The V end lost 2 bases, the J end lost 5 bases, and 15 bases lay between the germline ends. Germline-derived CDR1 and CDR2 are GTSNPN and SVGIG (reference sequence). CDR3 in amino acids: CAWSFIRRETEAFF. The CDR3, as DNA: TGTGCCTGGAGTTTCATCCGTAGGGAAACTGAAGCTTTCTTT.

The V call is TRBV6-5, the J call TRBJ1-4; the D is unclear. CDR1 is MNHEY, CDR2 SVGAGI, per germline. Trimming left V 0 bases short and J 5 bases short, with 10 bases between. The CDR3 has 15 amino acids. CDR3 protein: CASSYSGPLNEKLFF. In DNA, the CDR3 is TGTGCCAGCAGTTACTCCGGTCCCCTAAATGAAAAACTGTTTTTT.

The chain uses TRBV30 and TRBJ2-7; D remains ambiguous. The CDR3 loop spans 12 amino acids. Deletions cut 2 bases from V and 5 bases from J, with 10 bases between. Germline V CDR1 and CDR2: GTSNPN, SVGIG (reference sequence). In nucleotides, the CDR3 is TGTGCCTGGAGTCTAATGGGTGACGAGCAGTACTTC. Its protein product is CAWSLMGDEQYF.

V is TRBV10-3 and J is TRBJ2-2, with D perhaps matching TRBD1 (7 bases). The germline V and J ends were trimmed by 4 bases and 5 bases, with 14 bases remaining between them. CDR1 is ENHRY, CDR2 SYGVKD, per germline. This CDR3 has 15 amino acids. CDR3 nucleotide sequence: TGTGCCATCAGTGGAGGGCAGGGGGGAACCGGGGAGCTGTTTTTT. Protein product: CAISGGQGGTGELFF.

The rearrangement joins TRBV6-1 to TRBJ1-3, with 7 bases matching TRBD1. The CDR3 runs to 16 residues. CDR1 MNHNS and CDR2 SASEGT come from the germline V gene. V shed 0 bases and J 0 bases; nucleotides not matched to a gene: 2. CDR3 in amino acids: CASSEAYRGSGNTIYF. The CDR3 coding sequence is TGTGCCAGCAGTGAAGCTTACAGGGGCTCTGGAAACACCATATATTTT.

V and J are TRBV6-4 and TRBJ2-3; 10 bases line up with TRBD2. J lost 0 bases, V lost 6 bases, and 3 bases had no gene match. The CDR3 is 15 residues long. Germline V gene sequence: CDR1 MRHNA, CDR2 SNTAGT. The CDR3 loop is CASSPGLASTDTQYF. The DNA for the CDR3 is TGTGCCAGCAGCCCGGGACTAGCGAGCACAGATACGCAGTATTTT.

The CDR3 loop reads CASSQTPPTSGKAEQFF. The CDR3 bases are TGCGCCAGCAGCCAAACCCCCCCGACTAGCGGGAAGGCTGAGCAGTTCTTC. The chain is built from TRBV4-1 and TRBJ2-1; 11 bases fit TRBD2. The V segment lost 2 bases and the J segment 9 bases; nucleotides outside the gene matches: 12. Germline assignment: CDR1 MGHRA and CDR2 YSYEKL. The CDR3 consists of 17 residues.

The gene calls are TRBV6-5 and TRBJ1-6; no firm D call. Germline lookup yields CDR1 MNHEY and CDR2 SVGAGI. Trimming removed 6 bases from V and 10 bases from J, with 13 bases in between. This CDR3 is 13 amino acids long. This CDR3 is CASRAPGASPLHF. The CDR3 coding sequence is TGTGCCAGCAGGGCACCAGGCGCCTCACCCCTCCACTTT.